The sample holds many counts of the clone carrying this T cell receptor (beta chain). Its antigen remains unidentified. The sample comes from a study of T cells in Graves' hyperthyroidism and ophthalmopathy. Findings and caveats of the study: Most thyroid clonotypes that were expanded above 0.001 also turned up in blood.

The TCR beta CDR3 regions underwent amplification using RNA transcripts as the source. HTBI primers were employed in a first-round RT-PCR of the TCR CDR3. TCRdb fed the multiplex PCR reads into MiXCR, producing one record per CDR3 protein. The data hold hundreds of thousands of distinct CDR3 sequences, with 15% to 19% observed a single time. The source of this sequence is a woman under 30 with Graves' hyperthyroidism. Sequences were obtained from blood.

CDR3 region: CASAWTGGGETQYF. As DNA, the CDR3 is TGTGCCAGCGCTTGGACAGGGGGAGGAGAGACCCAGTACTTC. This sequence joins TRBV11-3 and TRBJ2-5; 10 bases match TRBD1. Germline V gene data show CDR1 as SGHNT and CDR2 as YENEEA. The CDR3 contains 14 residues. V was pared by 8 bases and J by 4 bases, with 7 bases of the junction left unmatched.